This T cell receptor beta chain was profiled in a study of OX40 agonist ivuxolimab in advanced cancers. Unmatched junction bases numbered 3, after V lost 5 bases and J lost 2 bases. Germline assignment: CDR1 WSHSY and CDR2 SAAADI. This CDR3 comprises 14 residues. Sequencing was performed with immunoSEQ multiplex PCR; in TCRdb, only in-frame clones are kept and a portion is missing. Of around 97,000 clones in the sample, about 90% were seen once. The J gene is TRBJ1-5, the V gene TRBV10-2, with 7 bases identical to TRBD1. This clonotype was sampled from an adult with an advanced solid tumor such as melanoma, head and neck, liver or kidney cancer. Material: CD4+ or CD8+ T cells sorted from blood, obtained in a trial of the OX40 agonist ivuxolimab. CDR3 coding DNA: TGCGCCAGCAGTCCTACAGGGGGCAATCAGCCCCAGCATTTT. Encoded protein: CASSPTGGNQPQHF.